This paragraph reports one T cell receptor (beta chain). These data are taken from a study of blood T cell repertoires in COVID-19. Germline lookup yields CDR1 MNHEY and CDR2 SMNVEV (reference sequence). This CDR3 contains 15 residues. Trimming took 4 bases from V and 1 from J; bases not matched to a gene: 7. TCRdb keeps only in-frame clones here, not all; method: immunoSEQ multiplex PCR. The data contain over 250,000 clones, nearly 90% of them singletons. Sequenced: peripheral blood. The chain couples TRBV27 to TRBJ2-7, with 7 bases lining up with TRBD1. The sequence was collected from a woman in her thirties with acute or convalescent COVID-19. The CDR3 sequence: CASSWFRDSSYEQYF. The CDR3 coding sequence is TGTGCCAGCAGTTGGTTCCGGGACAGTTCCTACGAGCAGTACTTC.